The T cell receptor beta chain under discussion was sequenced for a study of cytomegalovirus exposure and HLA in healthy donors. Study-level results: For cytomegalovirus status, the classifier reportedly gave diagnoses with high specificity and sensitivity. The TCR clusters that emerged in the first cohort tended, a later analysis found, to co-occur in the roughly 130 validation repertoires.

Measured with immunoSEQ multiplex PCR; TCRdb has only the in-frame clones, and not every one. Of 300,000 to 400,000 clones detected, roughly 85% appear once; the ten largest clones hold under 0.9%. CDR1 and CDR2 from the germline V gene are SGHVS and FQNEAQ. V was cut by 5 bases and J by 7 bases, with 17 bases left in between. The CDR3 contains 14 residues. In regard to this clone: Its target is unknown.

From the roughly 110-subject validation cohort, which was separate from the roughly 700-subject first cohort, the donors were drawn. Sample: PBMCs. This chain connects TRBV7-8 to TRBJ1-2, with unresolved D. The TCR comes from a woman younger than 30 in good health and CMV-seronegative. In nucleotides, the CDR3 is TGTGCCAGCAGCCCGATGGGCAGGCGTACTGGCTACACCTTC. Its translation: CASSPMGRRTGYTF. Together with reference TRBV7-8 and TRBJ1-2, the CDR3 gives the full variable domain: GAGVSQSPRYKVAKRGQDVALRCDPISGHVSLFWYQQALGQGPEFLTYFQNEAQLDKSGLPSDRFFAERPEGSVSTLKIQRTQQEDSAVYLCASSPMGRRTGYTFGSGTRLTVV.